Presented here are 5 T cell receptor beta chains from one specimen sequenced in a study of beta chain features in type 1 diabetes. Expressed TCRB transcripts were sequenced because the entire RNA isolate underwent reverse transcription. Data came from immunoSEQ multiplex PCR; TCRdb stores just in-frame clones and leaves some out. Found here are 250,000 to 350,000 clones, 12% to 15% of them singletons; the top ten hold about 6.7%. Sequenced: central memory CD4+ T cells from blood. The source is a man in his thirties or forties in good health.

The DNA of the CDR3 is TGTGCCAGCAGTGGACTACCTCTCGGCGAGGAGCAGTACGTC. Its protein is CASSGLPLGEEQYV. The rearrangement joins TRBV6-6 to TRBJ2-7; tentatively, D is TRBD2 (6 bases). CDR3 length: 14 residues. Germline lookup yields CDR1 MNHNY and CDR2 SVGAGI (reference sequence). With 5 bases removed from V and 7 bases from J, the gap between germline ends came to 18 bases.

As concerns this clone: Other DNA sequences of this sample code for an identical CDR3. The V call is TRBV7-2, the J call TRBJ1-5; no clear D. The CDR3 is 12 residues long. Trimming left V 0 bases short and J 7 bases short, with 4 bases between. CDR1 SGHTA and CDR2 FQGNSA come from the germline V gene. Here the CDR3 DNA reads TGTGCCAGCAGCTTAGCAGGGCAGCCCCAGCATTTT. Amino acids: CASSLAGQPQHF.

The V call is TRBV7-2, the J call TRBJ2-5; possibly TRBD1 or TRBD2 for D (5 bases each). Germline V gene data show CDR1 as SGHTA and CDR2 as FQGNSA. The CDR3 length is 13 residues. V was shortened by 4 bases and J by 6 bases, with 12 bases between the two germline ends. The CDR3 loop reads CASSSARGKTQYF. The CDR3 nucleotides are TGTGCCAGCAGCTCTGCGAGGGGCAAGACCCAGTACTTC. Complete variable domain (other parts from reference TRBV7-2 and TRBJ2-5): GAGVSQSPSNKVTEKGKDVELRCDPISGHTALYWYRQSLGQGLEFLIYFQGNSAPDKSGLPSDRFSAERTGGSVSTLTIQRTQQEDSAVYLCASSSARGKTQYFGPGTRLLVL.

This clone was found a few times. J is TRBJ2-1 and V is TRBV4-2; 7 bases are shared with TRBD1. This CDR3 is 16 amino acids long. The germline V gene has CDR1 LGHNA and CDR2 YNFKEQ. V shed 1 base, J shed 0 bases, and the junction held 3 bases outside the gene matches. This CDR3 is CASSQAGGGSYNEQFF. The CDR3 bases are TGTGCCAGCAGCCAAGCAGGGGGTGGCTCCTACAATGAGCAGTTCTTC.

The chain has TRBV30 and TRBJ2-3; 7 bases map to TRBD2. V shed 5 bases, J shed 2 bases, and the junction held 10 bases outside the gene matches. CDR1 is GTSNPN and CDR2 is SVGIG in the germline V gene (reference sequence). This CDR3 region has 15 residues. CDR3 DNA: TGTGCCTGGCGGAATAGCGGGTTATCCACAGATACGCAGTATTTT. This encodes CAWRNSGLSTDTQYF.